One sample yielded the 17 T cell receptor beta chains listed below, sequenced in a study of blood T cell repertoires in COVID-19. The table came from immunoSEQ multiplex PCR; TCRdb's copy has only in-frame clones and leaves some out. In the table there are roughly 230,000 clones, 80% to 90% of which are singletons. Sequenced sample: peripheral blood. These receptors originate from a woman between 40 and 50 years old who had recovered from COVID-19.

The chain is built from TRBV5-1 and TRBJ2-2; D is unresolved. CDR3 size: 15 residues. Germline V CDR1 and CDR2: SGHRS, YFSETQ. Between the trimmed V and J ends, which lost 1 base and 5 bases, there was a span of 12 bases. The CDR3 DNA sequence: TGCGCCAGCAGCTTGTCGGATTTCGGGACCGGGGAGCTGTTTTTT. This gives the protein CASSLSDFGTGELFF.

The chain combines TRBV4-1 with TRBJ2-7, with D perhaps TRBD1 (6 bases). The CDR3 contains 16 residues. Germline CDR1 MGHRA, CDR2 YSYEKL. The germline V and J ends were trimmed by 3 bases and 0 bases, with 15 bases remaining between them. This CDR3 is CASSQFRDTDSYEQYF. In DNA, the CDR3 is TGCGCCAGCAGCCAGTTCCGGGACACTGACTCCTACGAGCAGTACTTC.

The chain uses TRBV10-2 and TRBJ1-2, with 7 bases matching TRBD1. V shed 0 bases and J 6 bases; nucleotides not matched to a gene: 16. Germline CDR1 WSHSY, CDR2 SAAADI. This CDR3 is built from 18 residues. As DNA, the CDR3 is TGCGCCAGCAGTGAGTCTCGGGTGGCTTCGGACAGGCTCGATGGCTACACCTTC. Its translation is CASSESRVASDRLDGYTF.

J is TRBJ2-1 and V is TRBV25-1, with no clear D. Germline lookup yields CDR1 MGHDK and CDR2 SYGVNS. Trimming cost V 9 bases and J 4 bases, with 19 bases left between them. The length of the CDR3 is 15 residues. The CDR3 DNA is TGTGCCAGATGTAAGGCGGTACCATGGTACAATGAGCAGTTCTTC. The encoded protein is CARCKAVPWYNEQFF. Together with reference TRBV25-1 and TRBJ2-1, the CDR3 gives the full variable domain: EADIYQTPRYLVIGTGKKITLECSQTMGHDKMYWYQQDPGMELHLIHYSYGVNSTEKGDLSSESTVSRIRTEHFPLTLESARPSHTSQYLCARCKAVPWYNEQFFGPGTRLTVL.

The CDR3 spells CASRSGGTSGRVQETQYF. In DNA, the CDR3 is TGTGCCAGCAGGTCAGGTGGGACTAGCGGGCGGGTACAAGAGACCCAGTACTTC. This sequence joins TRBV21-1 and TRBJ2-5; the table calls TRBD2, which could not be checked here. TRBV21-1 is a pseudogene. This CDR3 comprises 18 residues.

V and J are TRBV5-4 and TRBJ1-4, with TRBD1 as a possible D gene (6 bases). The CDR3 extends over 14 amino acids. CDR1 is SGHNT, CDR2 YYREEE, per germline (reference sequence). The V end lost 0 bases, the J end lost 10 bases, and 13 bases lay between the germline ends. CDR3 amino acids: CASSLGQAAGKLFF. CDR3 in DNA: TGTGCCAGCAGCTTGGGACAGGCGGCTGGAAAACTGTTTTTT. Looking up the rest from reference TRBV5-4 and TRBJ1-4 gives the full variable domain: ETGVTQSPTHLIKTRGQQVTLRCSSQSGHNTVSWYQQALGQGPQFIFQYYREEENGRGNFPPRFSGLQFPNYSSELNVNALELDDSALYLCASSLGQAAGKLFFGSGTQLSVL.

The chain joins TRBV2 to TRBJ2-5; 7 bases agree with TRBD2. From germline, CDR1 is SNHLY and CDR2 FYNNEI. The length of the CDR3 is 12 residues. Trimming cost V 5 bases and J 9 bases; bases outside gene matches: 6. The CDR3 region is CASSPGGTAQYF. CDR3 bases: TGTGCCAGCAGTCCCGGGGGGACGGCCCAGTACTTC.

The chain links TRBV10-3 to TRBJ1-2, with 9 nucleotides matching TRBD1. CDR1 and CDR2 (germline): ENHRY, SYGVKD. The CDR3 is made up of 15 amino acids. V gave up 3 bases and J gave up 5 bases; unmatched junction bases: 7. As DNA, the CDR3 is TGTGCCATCAGTGAACAACAGGGGGCGTGGTATGGCTACACCTTC. It codes for CAISEQQGAWYGYTF.

There are a few counts of this clone. The chain recombines TRBV30 with TRBJ1-2, with a weak D call TRBD1 (5 bases). CDR3 length: 18 amino acids. CDR1 is GTSNPN and CDR2 is SVGIG in the germline V gene (reference sequence). V lost 0 bases to trimming and J lost 5 bases, with 25 bases between them. CDR3 nucleotide sequence: TGTGCCTGGAGTGTACGGGGGTTTGTAGGTACCCGGCGGTATGGCTACACCTTC. Amino acid sequence: CAWSVRGFVGTRRYGYTF.

The CDR3 reads CASTCRGGDDEQFF. CDR3 DNA sequence: TGCGCCAGCACCTGTCGCGGGGGTGACGATGAGCAGTTCTTC. The chain links TRBV10-1 to TRBJ2-1, with 7 nucleotides matching TRBD2. V dropped 7 bases and J dropped 8; count of bases not matched to a gene: 11. The germline V gene encodes CDR1 WNHNN and CDR2 SYGVQD (reference sequence). The length of the CDR3 is 14 residues.

The chain carries TRBV4-1 and TRBJ1-3; weak D call: TRBD1 (5 bases). CDR1 is MGHRA, CDR2 YSYEKL, per germline. Trimming left V 1 base short and J 0 bases short, with 16 bases between. This CDR3 has 18 residues. CDR3 residues: CASSQAAGRPFSGNTIYF. The DNA of the CDR3 is TGCGCCAGCAGCCAAGCGGCAGGGCGCCCTTTCTCTGGAAACACCATATATTTT.

The chain combines TRBV7-7 with TRBJ2-5; 8 bases are shared with TRBD1. V was pared by 5 bases and J by 4 bases, with 3 bases of the junction left unmatched. The CDR3 loop spans 13 amino acids. Germline assignment: CDR1 SSHAT and CDR2 FNYEAQ (reference sequence). CDR3 sequence reads: CASSRTGLETQYF. CDR3 DNA: TGTGCCAGCAGCCGGACAGGGTTAGAGACCCAGTACTTC.

The chain links TRBV5-1 to TRBJ2-3, with D unclear. The CDR3 is 13 amino acids. From germline, CDR1 is SGHRS and CDR2 YFSETQ. The ends were cut back, 7 bases at V and 0 bases at J, with 9 bases in the middle. The CDR3 sequence is CASVELSTDTQYF. As DNA, the CDR3 is TGCGCCAGCGTCGAACTCAGCACAGATACGCAGTATTTT. Variable domain in full (rest from reference TRBV5-1 and TRBJ2-3): KAGVTQTPRYLIKTRGQQVTLSCSPISGHRSVSWYQQTPGQGLQFLFEYFSETQRNKGNFPGRFSGRQFSNSRSEMNVSTLELGDSALYLCASVELSTDTQYFGPGTRLTVL.

The J gene is TRBJ1-2, the V gene TRBV6-5, with no clear D. V was pared by 2 bases and J by 2 bases, with 6 bases between. CDR3 length: 13 amino acids. Germline V gene data show CDR1 as MNHEY and CDR2 as SVGAGI. The CDR3 is CASSYALNYGYTF. CDR3 bases: TGTGCCAGCAGTTACGCGTTGAACTATGGCTACACCTTC.

The sample holds one count of this clone. The chain employs TRBV30 and TRBJ2-5, with 11 bases fitting TRBD1. The CDR3 is 15 residues long. Germline V gene data show CDR1 as GTSNPN and CDR2 as SVGIG (reference sequence). Germline trimming cut 0 bases from V and 6 bases from J; bases unmatched to any gene: 6. In nucleotides, the CDR3 is TGTGCCTGGAGTGTGGGGACAGGGGGATGGAAGACCCAGTACTTC. This translates into CAWSVGTGGWKTQYF.

This chain connects TRBV9 to TRBJ2-2; no reliable D call. This CDR3 is built from 12 residues. Trimming removed 4 bases at V and 5 bases at J, with 6 bases between. Germline CDR1 SGDLS, CDR2 YYNGEE. DNA for the CDR3: TGTGCCAGCAGCCTTCAGACCGGGGAGCTGTTTTTT. This sequence encodes CASSLQTGELFF.

The chain recombines TRBV15 with TRBJ1-4; 8 positions match TRBD1. The CDR3 loop spans 17 amino acids. J was trimmed by 5 bases and V by 0 bases; bases with no gene match: 8. Germline V gene sequence: CDR1 LNHNV, CDR2 YYDKDF (reference sequence). The CDR3 DNA follows: TGTGCCACCAGCAGAGATCCGGGACAGGCCTTAAATGAAAAACTGTTTTTT. The encoded protein is CATSRDPGQALNEKLFF.